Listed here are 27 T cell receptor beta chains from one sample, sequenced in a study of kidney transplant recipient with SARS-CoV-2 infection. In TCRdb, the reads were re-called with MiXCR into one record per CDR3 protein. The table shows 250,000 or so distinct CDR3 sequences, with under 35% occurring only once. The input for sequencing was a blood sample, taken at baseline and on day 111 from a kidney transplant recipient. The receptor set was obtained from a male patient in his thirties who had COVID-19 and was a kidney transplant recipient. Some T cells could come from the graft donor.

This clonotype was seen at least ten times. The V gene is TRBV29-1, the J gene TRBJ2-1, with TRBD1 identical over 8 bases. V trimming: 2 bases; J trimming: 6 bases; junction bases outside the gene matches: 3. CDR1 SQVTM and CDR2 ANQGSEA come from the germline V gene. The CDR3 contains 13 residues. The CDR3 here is CSVEPTGVNEQFF. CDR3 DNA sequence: TGCAGCGTTGAACCGACAGGGGTCAATGAGCAGTTCTTC.

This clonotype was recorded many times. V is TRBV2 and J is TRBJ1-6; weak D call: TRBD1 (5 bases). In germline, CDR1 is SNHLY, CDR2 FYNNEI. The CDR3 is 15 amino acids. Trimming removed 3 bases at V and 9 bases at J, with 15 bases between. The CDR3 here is CASSEGRVFTSPLHF. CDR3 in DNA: TGTGCCAGCAGTGAGGGCAGGGTTTTTACTTCACCCCTCCACTTT.

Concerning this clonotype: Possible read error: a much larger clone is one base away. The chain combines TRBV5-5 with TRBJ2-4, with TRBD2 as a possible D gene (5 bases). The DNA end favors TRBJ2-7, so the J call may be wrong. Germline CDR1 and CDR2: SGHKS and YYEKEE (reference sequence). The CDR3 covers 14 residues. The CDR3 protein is CASSTRSSSYEQYF. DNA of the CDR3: TGTGCCAGCAGCACTAGGAGCAGCTCCTACGAGCAGTACTTC.

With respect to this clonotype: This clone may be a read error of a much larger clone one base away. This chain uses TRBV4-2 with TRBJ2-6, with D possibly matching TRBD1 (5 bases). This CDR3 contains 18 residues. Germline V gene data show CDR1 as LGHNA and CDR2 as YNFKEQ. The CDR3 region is CASSQEAEPLSGANALTF. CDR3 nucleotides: TGTGCCAGCAGCCAAGAGGCGGAGCCACTCTCTGGGGCCAACGCCCTGACTTTC.

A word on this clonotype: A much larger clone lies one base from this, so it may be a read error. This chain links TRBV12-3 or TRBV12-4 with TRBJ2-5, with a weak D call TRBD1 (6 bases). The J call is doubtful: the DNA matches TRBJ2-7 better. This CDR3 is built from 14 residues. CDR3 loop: CASGKTGDPYEQYF. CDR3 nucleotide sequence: TGTGCCAGCGGGAAGACAGGCGACCCCTACGAGCAGTACTTC.

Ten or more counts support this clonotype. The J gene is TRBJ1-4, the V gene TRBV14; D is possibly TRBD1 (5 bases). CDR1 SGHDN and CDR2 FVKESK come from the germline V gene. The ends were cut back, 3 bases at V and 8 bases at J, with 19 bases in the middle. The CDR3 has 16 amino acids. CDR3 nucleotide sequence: TGTGCCAGCAGCCACTTAGATGGGGCAGTGGAGGAAAAACTGTTTTTT. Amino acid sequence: CASSHLDGAVEEKLFF.

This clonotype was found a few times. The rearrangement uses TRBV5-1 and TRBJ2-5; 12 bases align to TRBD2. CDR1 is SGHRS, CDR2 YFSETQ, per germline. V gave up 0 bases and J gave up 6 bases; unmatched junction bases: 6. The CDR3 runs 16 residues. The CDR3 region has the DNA TGCGCCAGCAGCTTGGGGCCTAGCGGGAGGGAGAAGACCCAGTACTTC. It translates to CASSLGPSGREKTQYF.

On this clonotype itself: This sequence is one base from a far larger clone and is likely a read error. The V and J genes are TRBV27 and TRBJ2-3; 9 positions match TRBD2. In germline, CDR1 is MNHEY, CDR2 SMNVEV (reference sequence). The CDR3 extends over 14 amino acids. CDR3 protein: CASSSTSGWDEQCF. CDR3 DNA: TGTGCCAGCAGTTCCACTAGCGGGTGGGACGAGCAGTGCTTC.

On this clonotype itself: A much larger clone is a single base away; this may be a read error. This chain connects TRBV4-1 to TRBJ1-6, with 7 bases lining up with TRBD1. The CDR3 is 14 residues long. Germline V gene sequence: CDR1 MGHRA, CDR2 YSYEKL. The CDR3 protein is CASSQGQPNPPLHF. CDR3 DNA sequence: TGCGCCAGCAGCCAGGGACAGCCTAATCCACCCCTCCACTTT.

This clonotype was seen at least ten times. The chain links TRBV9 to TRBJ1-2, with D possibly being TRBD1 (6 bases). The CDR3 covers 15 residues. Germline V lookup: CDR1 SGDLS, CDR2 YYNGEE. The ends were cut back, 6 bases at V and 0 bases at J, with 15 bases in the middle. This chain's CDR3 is CASTQGGRANYGYTF. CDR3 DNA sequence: TGTGCCAGCACCCAAGGGGGTAGGGCTAACTATGGCTACACCTTC.

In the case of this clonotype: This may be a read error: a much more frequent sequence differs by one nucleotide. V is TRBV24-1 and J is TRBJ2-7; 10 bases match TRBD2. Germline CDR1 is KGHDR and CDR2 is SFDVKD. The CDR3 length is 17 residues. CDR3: CAISDLDRASGGHEQYF. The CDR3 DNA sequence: TGTGCCATCAGTGATTTGGATAGGGCTAGCGGGGGCCACGAGCAGTACTTC.

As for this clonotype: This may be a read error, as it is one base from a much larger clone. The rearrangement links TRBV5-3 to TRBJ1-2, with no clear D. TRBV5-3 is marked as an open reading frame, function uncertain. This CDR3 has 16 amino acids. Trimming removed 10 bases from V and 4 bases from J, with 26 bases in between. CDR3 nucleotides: TGTGCCGGACTGAATTTAGTGGTGAGAAAGACCTATGGCTACACCTTC. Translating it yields CAGLNLVVRKTYGYTF.

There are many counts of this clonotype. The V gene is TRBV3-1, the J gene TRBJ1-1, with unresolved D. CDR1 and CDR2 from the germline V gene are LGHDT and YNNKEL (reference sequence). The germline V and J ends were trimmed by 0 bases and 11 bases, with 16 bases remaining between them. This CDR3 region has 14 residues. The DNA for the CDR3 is TGTGCCAGCAGCCAAGATCTCAACTTTCAGCGCGCTTTCTTT. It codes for CASSQDLNFQRAFF.

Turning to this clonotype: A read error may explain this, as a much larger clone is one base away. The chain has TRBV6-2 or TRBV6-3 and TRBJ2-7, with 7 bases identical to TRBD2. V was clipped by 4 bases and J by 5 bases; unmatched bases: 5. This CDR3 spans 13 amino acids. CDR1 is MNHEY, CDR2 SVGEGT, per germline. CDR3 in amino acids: CASSCSGNHEQYF. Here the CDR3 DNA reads TGTGCCAGCAGTTGCAGCGGGAACCACGAGCAGTACTTC.

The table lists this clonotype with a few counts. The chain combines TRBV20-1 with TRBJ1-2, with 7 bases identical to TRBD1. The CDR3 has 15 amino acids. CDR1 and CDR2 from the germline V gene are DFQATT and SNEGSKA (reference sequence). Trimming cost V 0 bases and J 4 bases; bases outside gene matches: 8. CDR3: CSARDQTGTPYGYTF. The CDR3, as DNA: TGCAGTGCTAGAGATCAGACAGGGACACCCTATGGCTACACCTTC.

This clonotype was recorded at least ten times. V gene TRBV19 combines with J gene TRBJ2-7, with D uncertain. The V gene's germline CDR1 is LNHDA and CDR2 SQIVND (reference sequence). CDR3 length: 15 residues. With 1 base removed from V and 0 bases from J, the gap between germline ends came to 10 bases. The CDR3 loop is CASSIGVANSYEQYF. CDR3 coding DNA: TGTGCCAGTAGTATAGGGGTGGCAAACTCCTACGAGCAGTACTTC.

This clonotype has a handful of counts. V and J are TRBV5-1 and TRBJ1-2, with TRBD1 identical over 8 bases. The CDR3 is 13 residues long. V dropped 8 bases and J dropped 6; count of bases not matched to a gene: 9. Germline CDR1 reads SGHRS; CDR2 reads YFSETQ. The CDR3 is CASRAGTGHGYTF. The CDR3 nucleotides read TGCGCCAGTAGAGCCGGGACAGGCCATGGCTACACCTTC.

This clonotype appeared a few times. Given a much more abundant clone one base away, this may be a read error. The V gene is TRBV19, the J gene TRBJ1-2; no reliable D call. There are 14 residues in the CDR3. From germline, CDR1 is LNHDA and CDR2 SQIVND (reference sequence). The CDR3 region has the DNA TGTGCCAGTGGTATAGCCACTATGGGAAAAGGCTACACCTTC. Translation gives CASGIATMGKGYTF.

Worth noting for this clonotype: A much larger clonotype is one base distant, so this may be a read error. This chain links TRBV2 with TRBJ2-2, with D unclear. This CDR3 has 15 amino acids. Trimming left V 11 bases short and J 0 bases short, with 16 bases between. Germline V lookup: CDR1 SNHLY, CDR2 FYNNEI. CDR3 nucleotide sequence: TGTGCCGCCTCTCCCGGAACGACGAACACCGGGGAGCTGTTTTTT. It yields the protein CAASPGTTNTGELFF.

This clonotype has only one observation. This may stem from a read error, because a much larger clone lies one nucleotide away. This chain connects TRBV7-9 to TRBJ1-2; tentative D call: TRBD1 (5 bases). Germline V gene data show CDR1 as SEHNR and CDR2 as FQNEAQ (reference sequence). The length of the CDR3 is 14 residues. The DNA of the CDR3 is TGTGCCAACAGCCCCGCCGGGGGAGAGGGGGGCTACACCTTC. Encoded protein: CANSPAGGEGGYTF.

CDR3 bases: TGTGCCAGCAGCTTATCAGGGGCGCAGTACAAGGCTTGGCAGTACTTC. This encodes CASSLSGAQYKAWQYF. The V gene is TRBV7-6, the J gene TRBJ2-5, with D possibly matching TRBD1 (6 bases). Germline loops: CDR1 SGHVS, CDR2 FNYEAQ. The germline V and J ends were trimmed by 2 bases and 11 bases, with 24 bases remaining between them. The length of the CDR3 is 16 residues.

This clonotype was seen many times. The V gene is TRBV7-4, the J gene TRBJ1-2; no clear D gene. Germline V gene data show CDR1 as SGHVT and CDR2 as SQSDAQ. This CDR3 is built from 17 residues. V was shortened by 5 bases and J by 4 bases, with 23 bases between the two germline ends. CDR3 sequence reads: CASSMGHSARKTYGYTF. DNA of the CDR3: TGTGCCAGCAGCATGGGTCATTCAGCTCGAAAGACCTATGGCTACACCTTC.

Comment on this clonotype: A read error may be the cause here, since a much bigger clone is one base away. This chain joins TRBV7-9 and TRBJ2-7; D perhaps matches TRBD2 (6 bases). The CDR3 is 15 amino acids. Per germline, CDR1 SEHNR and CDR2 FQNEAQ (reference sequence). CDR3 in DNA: TGTGCCTGCAGCTTTAGCGGCCTAGACTCCTACGAGCAGTACTTC. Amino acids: CACSFSGLDSYEQYF.

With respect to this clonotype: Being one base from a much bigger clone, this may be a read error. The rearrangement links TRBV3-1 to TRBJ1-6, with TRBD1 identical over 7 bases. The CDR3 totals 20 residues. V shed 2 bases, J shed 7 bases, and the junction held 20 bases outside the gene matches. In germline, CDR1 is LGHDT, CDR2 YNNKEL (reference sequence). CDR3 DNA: TGTGCCAGCAGCCAAAAAAGAGGGTTTACAGGGGCAGGGATGAATTCACCCCTCCACTTT. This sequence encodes CASSQKRGFTGAGMNSPLHF.

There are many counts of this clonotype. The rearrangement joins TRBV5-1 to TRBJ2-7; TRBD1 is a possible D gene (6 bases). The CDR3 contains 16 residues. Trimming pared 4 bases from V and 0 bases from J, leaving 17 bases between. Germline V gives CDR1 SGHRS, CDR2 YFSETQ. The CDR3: CASSQTVSGASYEQYF. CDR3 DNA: TGCGCCAGCAGCCAGACAGTGTCAGGGGCCTCCTACGAGCAGTACTTC.

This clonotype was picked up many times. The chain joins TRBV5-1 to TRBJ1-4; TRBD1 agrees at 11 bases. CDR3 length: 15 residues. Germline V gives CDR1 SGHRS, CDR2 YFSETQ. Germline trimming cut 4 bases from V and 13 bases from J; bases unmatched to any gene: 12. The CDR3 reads CASSRGTGGISTLFF. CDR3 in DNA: TGCGCCAGCAGCCGCGGGACAGGGGGAATAAGTACACTGTTTTTT.

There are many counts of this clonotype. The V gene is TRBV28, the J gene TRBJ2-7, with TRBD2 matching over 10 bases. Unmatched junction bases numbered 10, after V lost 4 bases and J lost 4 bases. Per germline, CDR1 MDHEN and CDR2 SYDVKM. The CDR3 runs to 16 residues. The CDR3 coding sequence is TGTGCCAGCAGTTCCGCCTCTCCTAGCGGGAGTTACGAGCAGTACTTC. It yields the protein CASSSASPSGSYEQYF. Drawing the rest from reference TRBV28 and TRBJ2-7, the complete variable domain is DVKVTQSSRYLVKRTGEKVFLECVQDMDHENMFWYRQDPGLGLRLIYFSYDVKMKEKGDIPEGYSVSREKKERFSLILESASTNQTSMYLCASSSASPSGSYEQYFGPGTRLTVT.